The present entry profiles one TCR beta chain with its context. This sample is drawn from a study of cytomegalovirus exposure and HLA in healthy donors. Both 60 Vbeta primers and 13 Jbeta primers went into the PCR. Produced via immunoSEQ multiplex PCR; TCRdb's table is partial and in-frame only. Seen here are 200,000 to 250,000 clones, over 75% observed once, and the top ten hold roughly 10%. Per the germline V gene, CDR1 is GTSNPN and CDR2 is SVGIG (reference sequence). This CDR3 contains 16 residues. The specimen was PBMCs. This chain connects TRBV30 to TRBJ2-5; the D gene is possibly TRBD2 (6 bases). The J call is doubtful: the DNA matches TRBJ2-7 better. The receptor's source is a woman aged 45-60 years in good health and CMV-seropositive. The CDR3 DNA is TGTGCCTGGAGTCGGGACTCCAGAGGGATATCCTACGAGCAGTACTTC. Translating gives CAWSRDSRGISYEQYF.